This TCR beta chain was recorded in a study of T cell repertoires in cytomegalovirus infection. Worth noting for this clonotype: No antigen is known for it.

CDR1 MGHRA and CDR2 YSYEKL come from the germline V gene. The CDR3 has 15 amino acids. Trimming left V 1 base short and J 7 bases short, with 13 bases between. Study-level results: HLA-C-restricted CMV clonotypes gave the most frequent clonotype in two of eight donors.

A single record per CDR3 protein comes from TCRdb applying MiXCR to the reads. The sample holds approximately 300,000 distinct CDR3 sequences, around 25% seen once. The chain links TRBV4-1 to TRBJ1-4; D is uncertain. Sequencing used cultured PBMCs, obtained from culture after CMV antigen stimulation. The receptor comes from a human donor in good health (CMV status not recorded). Some clones in this sample may be carry-over from other donors' samples. CDR3 residues: CASSQVWGLGEKLFF. In nucleotides, the CDR3 is TGCGCCAGCAGCCAAGTATGGGGTTTGGGTGAAAAACTGTTTTTT.